This T cell receptor (beta chain) was sequenced during a study of T cell repertoires in cytomegalovirus infection. CDR3 length: 15 amino acids. Per the germline V gene, CDR1 is SGHAT and CDR2 is FQNNGV. V gave up 1 base and J gave up 8 bases, with 17 bases separating them. MiXCR was run by TCRdb on the reads, yielding one entry per CDR3 protein. The repertoire consists of 750,000 to 900,000 distinct CDR3 sequences, with 25% to 35% occurring once and the leading ten covering roughly 14%. The table lists this clonotype with a few counts. Its antigen is not identified. This receptor was obtained from a human donor in good health (CMV status not recorded). Some clones in this sample may be carry-over from other donors' samples. The rearrangement uses TRBV11-2 and TRBJ1-2; TRBD1 might be the D (5 bases). The sequenced sample was cultured CD8+ T cells from PBMCs, obtained from culture after CMV antigen stimulation. DNA for the CDR3: TGTGCCAGCAGCTTAGTAGGGGCAGGGCGGAGGGGCTACACCTTC. It specifies CASSLVGAGRRGYTF.